Listed below are T cell receptor beta chains from one sample, sequenced in a study of response to subunit inactivated influenza vaccine. TCRdb reprocessed the RT-PCR reads with MiXCR, giving one entry per CDR3 protein. Of roughly 700,000 distinct CDR3 sequences listed, more than 11% are singletons. The source material was PBMCs from blood, sampled 14 to 15 days before vaccination. The receptors here all came from a man in his forties or fifties who received an inactivated influenza vaccine. Each CDR3 is given with its conserved first and last residue. The D gene is left open where the match is weak. Rows give clone size only sometimes, using once, few, many, or a class for an expanded clone.

>few|NA|TRBJ2-1|TRBV11-1
TGTGCCAGCAGTCCCAACCGACAGAGCTCCTACAATGAGCAGTTCTTC
CASSPNRQSSYNEQFF
>NA|TRBD2|TRBJ2-3|TRBV4-1
TGCGCCAGCAGCCAATCCGGACGACTAGCGGGGGGGGCCCGGTTTGCAGATACGCAGTATTTT
CASSQSGRLAGGARFADTQYF
>NA|TRBD1|TRBJ1-1|TRBV24-1
TGTGCCACCAGTGATTCGGGACAGGGCCGGAGCGCTGAAGCTTTCTTT
CATSDSGQGRSAEAFF
>NA|NA|TRBJ2-5|TRBV20-1
TGCAGTGCTAGTTTACAGGGTTCGGAGACCCAGTACTTC
CSASLQGSETQYF
>NA|NA|TRBJ2-7|TRBV7-9
TGTGCCAGCAGCTCCAGTGGCCCCACATACGAGCAGTACTTC
CASSSSGPTYEQYF
>NA|NA|TRBJ1-3|TRBV28
TGTGCCAGCAGTGCCCAGGGAGATAACACCATATATTTT
CASSAQGDNTIYF
>NA|NA|TRBJ2-5|TRBV28
TGTGCCACCGGACTACCACAAGAGACCCAGTACTTC
CATGLPQETQYF
>few|TRBD1|TRBJ1-5|TRBV6-5
TGTGCCAGCAGTTCTTCCCCGACGGGACAGGGGAATCAGCCCCAGCATTTT
CASSSSPTGQGNQPQHF
>few|NA|TRBJ2-5|TRBV24-1
TGTGCCACCAGTGATTCGTCGGCTGCCGGAGAGACCCAGTACTTC
CATSDSSAAGETQYF
>few|TRBD1|TRBJ2-7|TRBV3-1
TGTGCCAGCAGCCAAGATGCACCGGGACAGGGGAACTCCTACGAGCAGTACTTC
CASSQDAPGQGNSYEQYF
>many|TRBD2|TRBJ2-1|TRBV19
TGTGCCAGTAGTTTGACTAGCATCAATGAGCAGTTCTTC
CASSLTSINEQFF
>NA|NA|TRBJ1-1|TRBV4-3
TGCGCCAGCAGCCAAGATACGGGACGCCCGAACACTGAAGCTTTCTTT
CASSQDTGRPNTEAFF
>NA|TRBD1|TRBJ1-5|TRBV6-1
TGTGCCAGCAGGCAGGGGGCGGCTCAGCCCCAGCATTTT
CASRQGAAQPQHF
>NA|NA|TRBJ1-3|TRBV15
TGTGCCACCAGCAGAGAATGGGGGGGCCCCAGCTCTGGAAACACCATATATTTT
CATSREWGGPSSGNTIYF
>few|NA|TRBJ1-4|TRBV5-4
TGTGCCAGCAGCTCCCGGACCTCACATGAAAAACTGTTTTTT
CASSSRTSHEKLFF
>once|TRBD2|TRBJ2-1|TRBV12-3/TRBV12-4
TGTGCCAGCAGTTCCAAAGCGGGCGGGAGGGCCGTCAATGAGCAGTTCTTC
CASSSKAGGRAVNEQFF
>few|NA|TRBJ1-5|TRBV7-2
TGTGCCAGCAGCTCGGAAGTGGGAATTCAGCCCCAGCATTTT
CASSSEVGIQPQHF
>NA|NA|TRBJ2-3|TRBV11-2
TGTGCCAGCACCGATAAGGGCACAGATACGCAGTATTTT
CASTDKGTDTQYF
>NA|NA|TRBJ2-2|TRBV12-3/TRBV12-4
TGTGCCAGCAGCCAACACAGGGACACCGGGGAGCTGTTTTTT
CASSQHRDTGELFF
>few|TRBD1|TRBJ1-1|TRBV11-2
TGTGCCAGCAGCCACCGGGACAGAGACACTGAAGCTTTCTTT
CASSHRDRDTEAFF
>few|NA|TRBJ2-1|TRBV4-2
TGTGCCAGCAGCCTGGCGGAGCTCCCAATGAACTACAATGAGCAGTTCTTC
CASSLAELPMNYNEQFF
>many|TRBD2|TRBJ2-5|TRBV6-2/TRBV6-3
TGTGCCAGCAGATTAAATAGCGGGAGCCAAGAGACCCAGTACTTC
CASRLNSGSQETQYF
>NA|TRBD2|TRBJ2-1|TRBV5-1
TGCGCCAGCAGCGTAACCGGGACTAGCGGGGTCACAACCTACAATGAGCAGTTCTTC
CASSVTGTSGVTTYNEQFF
>NA|NA|TRBJ1-2|TRBV7-2
TGTGCCAGCAGCTTAGGAGTCCCGGGACCGTATGGCTACACCTTC
CASSLGVPGPYGYTF
>few|TRBD2|TRBJ2-1|TRBV7-2
TGTGCCAGCAGCTTAGCGCTCGGACTAGCGGGCGGCCATCCATACTTC
CASSLALGLAGGHPYF
>NA|TRBD2|TRBJ2-1|TRBV7-9
TGTGCCAGCAGCTCCCCTCTAGCGGGGGGGGTAGGGGAGCAGTTCTTC
CASSSPLAGGVGEQFF
>many|TRBD2|TRBJ2-1|TRBV2
TGTGCCAGCAGGGGTGGACTAGCGAACAATGAGCAGTTCTTC
CASRGGLANNEQFF
>few|NA|TRBJ2-7|TRBV20-1
TGCAGTGCTAGGAAGACGGACTACGAGCAGTACTTC
CSARKTDYEQYF
>NA|NA|TRBJ1-2|TRBV12-3/TRBV12-4
TGTGCCAGCAGCCCCGCCCACCTCGCTAACTATGGCTACACCTTC
CASSPAHLANYGYTF
>NA|TRBD2|TRBJ2-2|TRBV7-8
TGTGCCAGCAGCTTACCAGGACTAGCGGATAACACCGGGGAGCTGTTTTTT
CASSLPGLADNTGELFF
>few|NA|TRBJ2-3|TRBV5-1
TGCGCCAGCAGCTACGATCAGGGGACAGATACGCAGTATTTT
CASSYDQGTDTQYF
>few|TRBD1|TRBJ1-1|TRBV20-1
TGCAGTGCCGCGATACAGGGGTTTTCGGCTTTCTTT
CSAAIQGFSAFF
>NA|NA|TRBJ2-2|TRBV7-2
TGTGCCAGCAGCTTAGCGCAGGGGATTGGGAACACCGGGGAGCTGTTTTTT
CASSLAQGIGNTGELFF
>few|NA|TRBJ2-6|TRBV19
TGTGCCAGTAGTACCCGGCCGGCTGGGGCCAACGTCCTGACTTTC
CASSTRPAGANVLTF
>few|TRBD1|TRBJ2-2|TRBV30
TGTGCCTGGAGTACAGGGGGTACGAACACCGGGGAGCTGTTTTTT
CAWSTGGTNTGELFF
>few|NA|TRBJ1-6|TRBV5-1
TGCGCCAGCAGCTTGGGTCATGACAGCTCACCCCTCCACTTT
CASSLGHDSSPLHF
>NA|NA|TRBJ1-4|TRBV7-2
TGTGCCAGCAGCTTATTCGGGGTGGGGGAAAAACTGTTTTTT
CASSLFGVGEKLFF
>NA|NA|TRBJ2-3|TRBV10-3
TGTGCCATCAGTGAGTCTACAGGGATGACAGATACGCAGTATTTT
CAISESTGMTDTQYF
>NA|NA|TRBJ1-6|TRBV11-2
TGTGCCAGCAGTCAGGGTCCGGGCTCACCCCTCCACTTT
CASSQGPGSPLHF
>NA|NA|TRBJ1-1|TRBV20-1
TGCAGTGCTAGGGACGCCGCTGCGGCTTTCTTT
CSARDAAAAFF
>NA|NA|TRBJ1-4|TRBV5-1
TGCGCCAGCAGGAAGAATGAAAAACTGTTTTTT
CASRKNEKLFF
>NA|NA|TRBJ2-2|TRBV9
TGTGCCAGCAGCGTAGGGCAGGGAACGAACACCGGGGAGCTGTTTTTT
CASSVGQGTNTGELFF
>few|TRBD1|TRBJ2-1|TRBV2
TGTGCCAGCAGGAAGGGGACAGGGTATTACAATGAGCAGTTCTTC
CASRKGTGYYNEQFF
>NA|TRBD1|TRBJ1-3|TRBV28
TGTGCCAGCAGGAAAGGCAGGGGGCTTTCTGGAAACACCATATATTTT
CASRKGRGLSGNTIYF
>NA|TRBD1|TRBJ1-1|TRBV25-1
TGTGCCAGCAGAGAGACAGGGGGGAACACTGAAGCTTTCTTT
CASRETGGNTEAFF
>many|NA|TRBJ1-5|TRBV29-1
TGCAGCGTTGCAGGGGCCAATCAGCCCCAGCATTTT
CSVAGANQPQHF
>few|TRBD1|TRBJ1-2|TRBV20-1
TGCAGTGCTAGGGGGGACAGGGACTATGGCTACACCTTC
CSARGDRDYGYTF
>NA|NA|TRBJ2-7|TRBV4-1
TGCGCCAGCAGCCCAAATGACAGGTTTTTCCCCTACGAGCAGTACTTC
CASSPNDRFFPYEQYF
>NA|NA|TRBJ1-5|TRBV6-1
TGTGCCAGCAGTGAATCGGGGGCCAACAATCAGCCCCAGCATTTT
CASSESGANNQPQHF